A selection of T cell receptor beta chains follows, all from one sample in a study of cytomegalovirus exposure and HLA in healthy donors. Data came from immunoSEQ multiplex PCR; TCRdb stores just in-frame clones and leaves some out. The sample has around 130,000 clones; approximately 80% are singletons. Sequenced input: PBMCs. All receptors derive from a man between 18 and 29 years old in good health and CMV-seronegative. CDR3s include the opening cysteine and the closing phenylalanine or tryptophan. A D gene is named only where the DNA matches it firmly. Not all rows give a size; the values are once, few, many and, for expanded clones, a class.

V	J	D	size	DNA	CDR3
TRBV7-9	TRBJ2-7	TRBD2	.	TGTGCCAGCAGCTCCCAGACTAGCCTTAGCTCCTACGAGCAGTACTTC	CASSSQTSLSSYEQYF
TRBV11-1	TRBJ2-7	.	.	TGTGCCAGCAGCTTAGGGTCCCGGAGTGCCTCCTCCTACGAGCAGTACTTC	CASSLGSRSASSYEQYF
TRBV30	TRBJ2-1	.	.	TGTGCCTGGAGAAACAGCCTCCACAATGAGCAGTTCTTC	CAWRNSLHNEQFF
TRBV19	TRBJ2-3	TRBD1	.	TGTGCCAGTTCTCCGGGACAGTGGTTCACAGATACGCAGTATTTT	CASSPGQWFTDTQYF
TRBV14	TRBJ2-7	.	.	TGTGCCAGCAGCCAATTCACCCCCTCCCGAAGTCGGTACGAGCAGTACTTC	CASSQFTPSRSRYEQYF
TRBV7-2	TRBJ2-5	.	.	TGTGCCAGCAGCTTAGGAACGGTAGAGACCCAGTACTTC	CASSLGTVETQYF
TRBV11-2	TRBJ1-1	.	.	TGTGCCAGCAGCTTACCGGACAGAAACACTGAAGCTTTCTTT	CASSLPDRNTEAFF
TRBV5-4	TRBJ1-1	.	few	TGTGCCAGCAGCCCCAAATCGAACACTGAAGCTTTCTTT	CASSPKSNTEAFF
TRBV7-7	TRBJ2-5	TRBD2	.	TGTGCCAGCAGCTTAGAAGCGGGGAGTGAGACCCAGTACTTC	CASSLEAGSETQYF
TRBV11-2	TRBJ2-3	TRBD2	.	TGTGCCAGCAGCCGAGACCATATACTAGCGAATACGCAGTATTTT	CASSRDHILANTQYF
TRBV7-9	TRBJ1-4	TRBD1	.	TGTGCCAGCAGCTTATGGCCACAGGGGGCGACTAATGAAAAACTGTTTTTT	CASSLWPQGATNEKLFF
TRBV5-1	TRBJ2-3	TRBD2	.	TGCGCCAGCAGCCTAGCGGGAACAGATACGCAGTATTTT	CASSLAGTDTQYF
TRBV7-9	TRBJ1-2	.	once	TGTGCCAGCAGCTTACAGGGTCTTAGCTATGGCTACACCTTC	CASSLQGLSYGYTF
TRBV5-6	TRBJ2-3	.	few	TGTGCCAGCAGCCCTCTCGGTAGCACAGATACGCAGTATTTT	CASSPLGSTDTQYF
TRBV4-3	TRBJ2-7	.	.	TGCGCCAGCAGCCAAGAAGAGGCTCAATACGAGCAGTACTTC	CASSQEEAQYEQYF